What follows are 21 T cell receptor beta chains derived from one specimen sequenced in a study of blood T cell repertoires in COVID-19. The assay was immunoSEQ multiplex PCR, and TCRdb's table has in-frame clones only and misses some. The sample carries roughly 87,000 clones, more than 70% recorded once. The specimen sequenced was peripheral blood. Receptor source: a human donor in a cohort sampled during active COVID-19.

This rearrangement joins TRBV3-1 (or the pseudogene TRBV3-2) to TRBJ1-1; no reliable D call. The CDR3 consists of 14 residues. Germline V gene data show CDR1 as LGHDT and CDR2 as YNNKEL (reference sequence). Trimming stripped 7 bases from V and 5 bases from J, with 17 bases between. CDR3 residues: CASTPIEGATEAFF. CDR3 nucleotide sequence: TGTGCCAGCACCCCGATCGAGGGTGCGACTGAAGCTTTCTTT.

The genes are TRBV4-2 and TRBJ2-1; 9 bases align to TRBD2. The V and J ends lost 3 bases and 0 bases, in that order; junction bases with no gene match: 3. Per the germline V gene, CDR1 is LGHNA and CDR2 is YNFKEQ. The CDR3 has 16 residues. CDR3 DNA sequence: TGTGCCAGCAGCCAGGATAGCGGGAGCTCCTACAATGAGCAGTTCTTC. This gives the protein CASSQDSGSSYNEQFF.

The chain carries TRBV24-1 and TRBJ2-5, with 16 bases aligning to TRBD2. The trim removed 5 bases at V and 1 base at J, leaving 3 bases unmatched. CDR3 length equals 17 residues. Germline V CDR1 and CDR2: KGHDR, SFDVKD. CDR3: CATSAGTSGGAQETQYF. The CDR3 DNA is TGTGCCACCAGTGCCGGGACTAGCGGGGGGGCCCAAGAGACCCAGTACTTC.

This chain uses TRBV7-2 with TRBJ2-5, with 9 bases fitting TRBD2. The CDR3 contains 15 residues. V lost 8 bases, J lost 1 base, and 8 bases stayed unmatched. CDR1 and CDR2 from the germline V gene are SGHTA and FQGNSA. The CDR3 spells CASVLGGRAQETQYF. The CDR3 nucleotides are TGTGCCAGCGTTCTAGGCGGGAGGGCCCAAGAGACCCAGTACTTC.

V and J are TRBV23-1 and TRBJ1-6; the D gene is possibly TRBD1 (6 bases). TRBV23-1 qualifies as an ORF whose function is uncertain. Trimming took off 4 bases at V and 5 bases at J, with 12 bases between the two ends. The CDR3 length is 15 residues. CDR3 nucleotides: TGCGCCAGCAGTCGTCTACAGGGTAATAATTCACCCCTCCACTTT. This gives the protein CASSRLQGNNSPLHF.

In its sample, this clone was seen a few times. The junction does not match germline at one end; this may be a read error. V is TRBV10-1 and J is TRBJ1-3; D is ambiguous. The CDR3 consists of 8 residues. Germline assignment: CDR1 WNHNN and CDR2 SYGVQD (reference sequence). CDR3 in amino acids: CASSGAHF. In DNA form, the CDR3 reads TGCGCCAGCAGTGGGGCCCATTTT.

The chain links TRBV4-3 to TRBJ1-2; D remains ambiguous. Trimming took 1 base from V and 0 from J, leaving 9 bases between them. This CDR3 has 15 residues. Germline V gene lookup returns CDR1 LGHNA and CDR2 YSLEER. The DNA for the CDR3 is TGCGCCAGCAGCCAAGTGGCAGACACTAACTATGGCTACACCTTC. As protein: CASSQVADTNYGYTF.

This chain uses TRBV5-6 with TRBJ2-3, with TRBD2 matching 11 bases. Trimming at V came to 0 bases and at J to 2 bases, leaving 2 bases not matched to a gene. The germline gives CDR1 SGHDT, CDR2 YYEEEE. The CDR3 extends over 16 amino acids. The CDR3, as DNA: TGTGCCAGCAGCTTGGGACTAGCGGGGAACACAGATACGCAGTATTTT. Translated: CASSLGLAGNTDTQYF. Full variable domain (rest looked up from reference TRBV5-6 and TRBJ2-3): DAGVTQSPTHLIKTRGQQVTLRCSPKSGHDTVSWYQQALGQGPQFIFQYYEEEERQRGNFPDRFSGHQFPNYSSELNVNALLLGDSALYLCASSLGLAGNTDTQYFGPGTRLTVL.

CDR3 region: CASSQDKGQRPRTQYF. CDR3 bases: TGTGCCAGCAGCCAAGATAAGGGTCAGCGGCCCAGGACCCAGTACTTC. The V and J genes are TRBV3-1 (or the pseudogene TRBV3-2) and TRBJ2-5; a weak D match, TRBD2 (5 bases). Germline V gives CDR1 LGHDT, CDR2 YNNKEL (reference sequence). The CDR3 extends over 16 amino acids. V lost 0 bases and J lost 7, with 18 bases in between.

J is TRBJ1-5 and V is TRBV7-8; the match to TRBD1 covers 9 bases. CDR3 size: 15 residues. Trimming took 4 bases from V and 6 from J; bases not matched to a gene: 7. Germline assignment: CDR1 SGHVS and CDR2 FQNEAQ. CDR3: CASSSLRDRAQPQHF. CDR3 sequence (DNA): TGTGCCAGCAGCTCCCTCCGGGACAGGGCTCAGCCCCAGCATTTT.

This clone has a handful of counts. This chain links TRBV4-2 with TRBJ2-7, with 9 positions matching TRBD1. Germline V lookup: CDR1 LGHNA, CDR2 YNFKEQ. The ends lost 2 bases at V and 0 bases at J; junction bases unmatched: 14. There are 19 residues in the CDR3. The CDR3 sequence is CASSQRSGQGSFGSYEQYF. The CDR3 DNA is TGTGCCAGCAGCCAACGTTCGGGACAGGGTTCATTTGGCTCCTACGAGCAGTACTTC.

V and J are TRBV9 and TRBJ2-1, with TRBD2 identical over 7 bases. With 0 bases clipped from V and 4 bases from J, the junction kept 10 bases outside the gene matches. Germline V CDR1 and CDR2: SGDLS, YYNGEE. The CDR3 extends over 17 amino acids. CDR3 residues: CASSVVSSASGYNEQFF. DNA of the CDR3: TGTGCCAGCAGCGTAGTTTCCTCCGCTAGCGGATACAATGAGCAGTTCTTC.

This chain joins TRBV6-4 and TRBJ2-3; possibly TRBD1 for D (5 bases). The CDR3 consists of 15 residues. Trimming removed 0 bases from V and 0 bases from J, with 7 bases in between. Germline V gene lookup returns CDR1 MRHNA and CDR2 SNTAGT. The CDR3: CASSDSTASTDTQYF. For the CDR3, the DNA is TGTGCCAGCAGTGACTCGACAGCTAGCACAGATACGCAGTATTTT.

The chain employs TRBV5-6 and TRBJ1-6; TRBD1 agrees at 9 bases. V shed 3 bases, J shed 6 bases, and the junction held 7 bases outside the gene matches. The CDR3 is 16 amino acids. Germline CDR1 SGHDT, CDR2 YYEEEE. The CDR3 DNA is TGTGCCAGCAGCTGGTGGACAGGGGCGGTTAATTCACCCCTCCACTTT. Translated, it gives CASSWWTGAVNSPLHF.

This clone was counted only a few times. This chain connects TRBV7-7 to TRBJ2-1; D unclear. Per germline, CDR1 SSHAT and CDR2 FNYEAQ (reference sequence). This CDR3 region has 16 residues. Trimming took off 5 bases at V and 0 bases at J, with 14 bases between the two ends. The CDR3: CASSPQKPSSYNEQFF. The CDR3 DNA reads TGTGCCAGCAGCCCGCAGAAACCTAGCTCCTACAATGAGCAGTTCTTC.

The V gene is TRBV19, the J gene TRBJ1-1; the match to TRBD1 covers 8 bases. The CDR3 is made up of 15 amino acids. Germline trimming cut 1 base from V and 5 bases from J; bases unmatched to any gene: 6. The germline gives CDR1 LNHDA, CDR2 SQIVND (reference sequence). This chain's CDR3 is CASSIVSGGNTEAFF. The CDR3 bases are TGTGCCAGTAGTATAGTGTCAGGGGGCAATACTGAAGCTTTCTTT.

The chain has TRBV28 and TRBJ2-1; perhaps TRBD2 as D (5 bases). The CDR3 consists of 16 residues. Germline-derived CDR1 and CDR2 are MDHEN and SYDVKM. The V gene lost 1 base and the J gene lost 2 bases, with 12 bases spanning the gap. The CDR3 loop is CASSLSTGSAYNEQFF. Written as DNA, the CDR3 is TGTGCCAGCAGTTTATCAACGGGGTCTGCCTACAATGAGCAGTTCTTC.

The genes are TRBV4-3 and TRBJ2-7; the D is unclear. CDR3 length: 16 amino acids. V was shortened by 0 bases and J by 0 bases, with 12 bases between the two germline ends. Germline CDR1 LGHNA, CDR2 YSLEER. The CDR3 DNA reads TGCGCCAGCAGCCAAGATCCCGAGACACACTCCTACGAGCAGTACTTC. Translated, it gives CASSQDPETHSYEQYF.

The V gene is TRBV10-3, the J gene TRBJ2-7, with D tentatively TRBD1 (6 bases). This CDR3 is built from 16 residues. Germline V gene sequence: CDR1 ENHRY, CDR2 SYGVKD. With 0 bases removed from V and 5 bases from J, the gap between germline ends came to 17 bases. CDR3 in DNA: TGTGCCATCAGTGAGTCGAAAAACAGGGTCCTCGACGAGCAGTACTTC. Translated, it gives CAISESKNRVLDEQYF.

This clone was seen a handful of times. CDR3 loop: CASSLLAGGLPRSSYEQYF. The DNA for the CDR3 is TGTGCCAGCAGCTTACTAGCGGGGGGCCTTCCCCGTAGCTCCTACGAGCAGTACTTC. V and J are TRBV7-8 and TRBJ2-7; 11 positions match TRBD2. This CDR3 is 19 amino acids long. CDR1 is SGHVS and CDR2 is FQNEAQ in the germline V gene. V lost 2 bases, J lost 0 bases, and 12 bases stayed unmatched.

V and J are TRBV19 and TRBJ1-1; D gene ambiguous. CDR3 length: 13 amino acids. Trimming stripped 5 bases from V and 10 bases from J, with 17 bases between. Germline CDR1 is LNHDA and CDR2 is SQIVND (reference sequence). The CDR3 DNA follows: TGTGCCAGTAGTCCCCACGGTGGAGGTCGAGCTTTCTTT. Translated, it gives CASSPHGGGRAFF.